This entry describes one TCR beta chain. This sample stems from a study of cytomegalovirus exposure and HLA in healthy donors. Both 60 Vbeta primers and 13 Jbeta primers went into the PCR. Sequenced by immunoSEQ multiplex PCR; TCRdb stores in-frame clones only, minus some. The sample lists around 130,000 clones; approximately 69% were seen once. Specimen: PBMCs. This TCR was recovered from a man aged 35 to 55 in good health and CMV-seropositive.

The CDR3 protein is CASSLMTWSEAFF. CDR3 bases: TGTGCCAGCAGCTTAATGACGTGGAGTGAAGCTTTCTTT. V and J are TRBV7-2 and TRBJ1-1; no firm D call. V lost 2 bases to trimming and J lost 7 bases, with 11 bases between them. The CDR3 is 13 residues long. Germline V gene sequence: CDR1 SGHTA, CDR2 FQGNSA. Drawing the rest from reference TRBV7-2 and TRBJ1-1, the complete variable domain is GAGVSQSPSNKVTEKGKDVELRCDPISGHTALYWYRQSLGQGLEFLIYFQGNSAPDKSGLPSDRFSAERTGGSVSTLTIQRTQQEDSAVYLCASSLMTWSEAFFGQGTRLTVV.